This is a list of T cell receptor beta chains from one sample in a study of T cell responses to AZD1222 COVID-19 vaccine. Method: immunoSEQ multiplex PCR; TCRdb's copy keeps in-frame clones and lacks some. This table holds roughly 190,000 clones, 93% found once. Source: peripheral blood, taken on day 0 of AZD1222 vaccination. These receptors all come from an adult in good health. Each CDR3 is given with its conserved first and last residue. The order of the fields is V gene, clone size, D gene, J gene, CDR3 DNA, CDR3 protein. The D gene is left open where the match is weak. Expanded clones are given a class, and other clones once, few, many or no size at all.

>TRBV10-2|NA|NA|TRBJ1-3
TGCGCCAGCAGTGTGGGAAGGGGTGGTGGAAACACCATATATTTT
CASSVGRGGGNTIYF
>TRBV13|NA|TRBD1|TRBJ1-1
TGTGCCAGCAGCTCAGACATGAACAGGGGCACTGAAGCTTTCTTT
CASSSDMNRGTEAFF
>TRBV9|NA|TRBD1|TRBJ1-2
TGTGCCAGCAGCGGAGGACAGGGAAGAAACTATGGCTACACCTTC
CASSGGQGRNYGYTF
>TRBV19|once|TRBD1|TRBJ1-2
TGTGCCAGTAGTACCCGACAGGGGGCGGACTATGGCTACACCTTC
CASSTRQGADYGYTF
>TRBV7-8|NA|TRBD1|TRBJ2-1
TGTGCCAGCACCTCACATGGACAGGGGTACAATGAGCAGTTCTTC
CASTSHGQGYNEQFF
>TRBV5-1|NA|TRBD2|TRBJ2-3
TGCGCCAGCAGGAGGACTAGCGGGTGGGATACGCAGTATTTT
CASRRTSGWDTQYF
>TRBV18|NA|NA|TRBJ2-1
TGTGCCAGCTCACCCCTTCCGGGGAACTACAATGAGCAGTTCTTC
CASSPLPGNYNEQFF
>TRBV5-1|NA|TRBD2|TRBJ2-7
TGCGCCAGCAGCTCCTTGGCGGGAGTCTACGAGCAGTACTTC
CASSSLAGVYEQYF
>TRBV2|NA|NA|TRBJ1-2
TGTGCCAGCAGTGAAGTCGGCAGATACTATGGCTACACCTTC
CASSEVGRYYGYTF
>TRBV27|once|TRBD1|TRBJ1-4
TGTGCCAGCAGGGACAGGACAGGGGATTATGAAAAACTGTTTTTT
CASRDRTGDYEKLFF
>TRBV6-6|NA|NA|TRBJ2-7
TGTGCCAGCACAGCAGTGAGCTCCTACGAGCAGTACTTC
CASTAVSSYEQYF
>TRBV20-1|NA|TRBD2|TRBJ2-7
TGCAGTGCTAGTGGGGGACGGGGGGGCTCCTACGAGCAGTACTTC
CSASGGRGGSYEQYF
>TRBV6-5|NA|TRBD1|TRBJ2-2
TGTGCCAGCAGTTACTCGTTGGGACAGGACACCGGGGAGCTGTTTTTT
CASSYSLGQDTGELFF
>TRBV7-9|NA|NA|TRBJ2-1
TGTGCCAGCAGCGGAACGCCGGGTTTGAGCTCCTACAATGAGCAGTTCTTC
CASSGTPGLSSYNEQFF
>TRBV11-2|once|TRBD1|TRBJ2-7
TGTGCCAGCAGCTTAGATAGGGGGCCGTCCTCCTACGAGCAGTACTTC
CASSLDRGPSSYEQYF
>TRBV10-2|NA|TRBD1|TRBJ1-1
TGCGCCAGCAGTGAGACAGGGGGCGCATCCACTGAAGCTTTCTTT
CASSETGGASTEAFF
>TRBV14|NA|NA|TRBJ2-1
TGTGCCAGCAGCCTTCTAGGGGCGGGACGCAAAAATGAGCAGTTCTTC
CASSLLGAGRKNEQFF
>TRBV6-5|NA|TRBD1|TRBJ1-5
TGTGCCAGCCTCAAGGGACAGGGCAGCAATCAGCCCCAGCATTTT
CASLKGQGSNQPQHF
>TRBV11-2|once|NA|TRBJ1-1
TGTGCCAGCAGCTTAGTTGGGGGTGTTGGACCCCTGAACACTGAAGCTTTCTTT
CASSLVGGVGPLNTEAFF
>TRBV12-3/TRBV12-4|NA|NA|TRBJ2-7
TGTGCCAGCAGTTTATCCCCGCAGGACGAGCAGTACTTC
CASSLSPQDEQYF
>TRBV19|NA|NA|TRBJ1-1
TGTGCCAGTAGAAGGCAGGGGAACACTGAAGCTTTCTTT
CASRRQGNTEAFF
>TRBV6-5|once|NA|TRBJ1-4
TGTGCCAGCAGCTGGGAGGGGGTAGGTGTTGAAAAACTGTTTTTT
CASSWEGVGVEKLFF
>TRBV5-5|NA|NA|TRBJ1-1
TGTGCCAGCAGCCTACTCCGGGTACCGAACACTGAAGCTTTCTTT
CASSLLRVPNTEAFF
>TRBV3-1/TRBV3-2|NA|TRBD1|TRBJ2-5
TGTGCCAGCAGCTCTCCGGGACAGGGTGAGACCCAGTACTTC
CASSSPGQGETQYF
>TRBV7-9|NA|NA|TRBJ1-6
TGTGCCAGCAGCTTTACAGCTGTAGAGGCACCCCTCCACTTT
CASSFTAVEAPLHF
>TRBV14|NA|TRBD1|TRBJ1-6
TGTGCCAGCAGCCAACAAGGGACAGGGCTGCTTAATTCACCCCTCCACTTT
CASSQQGTGLLNSPLHF
>TRBV3-1/TRBV3-2|NA|NA|TRBJ2-5
TGTGCCAGCAGCCACGCGGTAGAGACCCAGTACTTC
CASSHAVETQYF
>TRBV5-8|NA|NA|TRBJ2-1
TGTGCCAGCAGCTTGGCAGATTTCTCCTACAATGAGCAGTTCTTC
CASSLADFSYNEQFF
>TRBV7-9|NA|TRBD1|TRBJ1-1
TGTGCCAGCAGCTTTCCAGGGGGTGGCACTGAAGCTTTCTTT
CASSFPGGGTEAFF
>TRBV5-4|NA|NA|TRBJ1-1
TGTGCCAGCAGCGCGGACATTACAGGGAACACTGAAGCTTTCTTT
CASSADITGNTEAFF
>TRBV25-1|NA|NA|TRBJ1-5
TGTGCCAGCAGTGATTCGAGGGGGAATCAGCCCCAGCATTTT
CASSDSRGNQPQHF
>TRBV7-6|NA|NA|TRBJ1-1
TGTGCCAGCAGCTTAGTTTTTAGGGGGGGGAACACTGAAGCTTTCTTT
CASSLVFRGGNTEAFF
>TRBV7-9|NA|NA|TRBJ2-7
TGTGCCAGCAGCTTATTAGGATACGAGCAGTACTTC
CASSLLGYEQYF
>TRBV6-5|NA|NA|TRBJ1-2
TGTGCCAGCAGTCCATTCAGAGGGCCTAACTATGGCTACACCTTC
CASSPFRGPNYGYTF
>TRBV19|NA|NA|TRBJ1-1
TGTGCCAGTAGTTGGCAGGGAACCATGAACACTGAAGCTTTCTTT
CASSWQGTMNTEAFF
>TRBV6-2/TRBV6-3|NA|NA|TRBJ1-1
TGTGCCAGCAGTCTGACGGGTAGGCTTGAAGCTTTCTTT
CASSLTGRLEAFF
>TRBV5-5|NA|NA|TRBJ1-1
TGTGCCAGCAGCCGTCGTTTATTGAACACTGAAGCTTTCTTT
CASSRRLLNTEAFF
>TRBV4-2|NA|TRBD2|TRBJ2-3
TGTGCCAGCAGCGCGGTCAGCGGGAGCTCCTCAGATACGCAGTATTTT
CASSAVSGSSSDTQYF
>TRBV10-2|NA|NA|TRBJ2-2
TGCGCCAGCAGTGAGTCCCATATAGCGAACACCGGGGAGCTGTTTTTT
CASSESHIANTGELFF
>TRBV30|NA|NA|TRBJ2-7
TGTGCCTGGAGTGTAGGGGGTCTATCCTACGAGCAGTACTTC
CAWSVGGLSYEQYF
>TRBV19|NA|TRBD1|TRBJ1-2
TGTGCCAGTAGTATTATAGACAGGGGGCGTCTGGGCTACACCTTC
CASSIIDRGRLGYTF
>TRBV25-1|NA|NA|TRBJ2-6
TGTGCCAGCAGTGAATTATCCCGCGGGGATGGGGCCAACGTCCTGACTTTC
CASSELSRGDGANVLTF
>TRBV25-1|NA|NA|TRBJ1-1
TGTGCCAGCTCTCCCCGGACCGGCCATAACACTGAAGCTTTCTTT
CASSPRTGHNTEAFF
>TRBV7-6|NA|TRBD1|TRBJ1-5
TGTGCCAGCAGCTTGGGACAGGCAGGTAATCAGCCCCAGCATTTT
CASSLGQAGNQPQHF
>TRBV7-9|NA|TRBD2|TRBJ2-5
TGTGCCAGCAGCCCGACGAGACTAGCGGGGGGACAAGAGACCCAGTACTTC
CASSPTRLAGGQETQYF
>TRBV18|NA|NA|TRBJ1-1
TGTGCCAGTTCACCACAAGGCAGAGGGGGTACTGAAGCTTTCTTT
CASSPQGRGGTEAFF
>TRBV25-1|once|NA|TRBJ1-2
TGTGCCAGCAGCGGGGGATTTTCCTATGGCTACACCTTC
CASSGGFSYGYTF
>TRBV7-8|NA|NA|TRBJ1-2
TGTGCCAGCAGCTCAGTTATCCGGTCGGCGAGCGGCTACACCTTC
CASSSVIRSASGYTF
>TRBV11-2|NA|NA|TRBJ1-4
TGTGCCAGCAGCTCACGTACAGGGCCCCCCTTCACTAATGAAAAACTGTTTTTT
CASSSRTGPPFTNEKLFF
>TRBV7-2|once|NA|TRBJ1-2
TGTGCCAGCAGGGTGTCCGGGACGGCAGGCCGCTACACCTTC
CASRVSGTAGRYTF
>TRBV10-3|once|NA|TRBJ1-1
TGTGCCATCAGTGGGACGGAGAACACTGAAGCTTTCTTT
CAISGTENTEAFF
>TRBV29-1|once|TRBD1|TRBJ2-6
TGCAGCGTCGATCCCGGGACAGGGGAAGGTTACTCTGGGGCCAACGTCCTGACTTTC
CSVDPGTGEGYSGANVLTF